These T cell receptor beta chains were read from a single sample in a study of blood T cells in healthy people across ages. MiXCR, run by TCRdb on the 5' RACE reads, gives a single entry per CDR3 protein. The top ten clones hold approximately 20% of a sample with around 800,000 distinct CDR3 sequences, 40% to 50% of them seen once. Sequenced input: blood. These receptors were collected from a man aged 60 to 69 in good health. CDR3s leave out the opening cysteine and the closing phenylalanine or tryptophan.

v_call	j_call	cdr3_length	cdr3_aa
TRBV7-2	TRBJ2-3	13	ASSLGARGTDTQY
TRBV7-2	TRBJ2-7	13	ASRYQGFSSYEQY
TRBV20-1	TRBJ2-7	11	SASPGIGYEQY
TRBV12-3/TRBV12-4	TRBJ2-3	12	ASSFSGVTDTQY
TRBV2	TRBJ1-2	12	ASSEDPANYGYT
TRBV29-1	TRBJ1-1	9	SIIDNTEAF
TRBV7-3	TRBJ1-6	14	ASSSGGQGWNSPLH
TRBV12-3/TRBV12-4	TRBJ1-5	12	ASSPTYSNQPQH
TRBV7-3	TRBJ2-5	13	ASSPIDRVQETQY
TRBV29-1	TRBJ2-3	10	SVPRGIDTQY
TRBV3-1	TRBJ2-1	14	ASSHGIAGGYNEQF
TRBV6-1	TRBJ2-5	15	ASSPQGSGGAGNEQY
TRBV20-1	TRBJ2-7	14	SATGTSGGAYYEQY
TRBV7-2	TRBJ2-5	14	ASSLWQRGVKETQY
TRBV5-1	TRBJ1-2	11	ASSLPDSGGYT
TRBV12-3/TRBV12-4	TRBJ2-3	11	ASSRTRRDTQY
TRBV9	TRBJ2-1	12	ASSVASGGGEQF
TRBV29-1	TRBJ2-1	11	SVEEGTGTKQF
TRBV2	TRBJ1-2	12	ASREQGSLGGYT
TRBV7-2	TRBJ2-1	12	ASNVASWDSEQF
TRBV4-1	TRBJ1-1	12	ASSHPLVGRGAF
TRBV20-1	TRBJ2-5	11	SALGLYQETQY
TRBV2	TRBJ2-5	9	ASGEEETQY
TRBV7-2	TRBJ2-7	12	ASRALAGFYEQY
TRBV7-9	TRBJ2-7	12	ASSFQTGDLEQY
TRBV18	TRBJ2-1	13	ASSPSGAMGGEQF
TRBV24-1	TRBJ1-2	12	ATSDHPGQSGYT
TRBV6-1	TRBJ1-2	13	ASSDGQKANCGYT
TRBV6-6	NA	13	ASSFKGGRGKEQY
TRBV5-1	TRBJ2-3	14	ASSSGGVRSADTQY
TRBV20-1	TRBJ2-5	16	SAMRPFFRDMYQETQY
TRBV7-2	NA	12	ASSSGQGPGTQY
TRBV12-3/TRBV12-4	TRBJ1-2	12	ASTIQGVNYGYT
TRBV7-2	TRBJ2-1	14	ASSLEGTGAYNEQF
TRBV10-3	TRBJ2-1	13	AISGRQGGGNEQF
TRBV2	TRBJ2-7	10	ASSSDHYEQY
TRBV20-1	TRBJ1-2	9	SAERQLGYT
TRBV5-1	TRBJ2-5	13	ASSWGQGKAHEQY
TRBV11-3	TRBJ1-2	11	ASSSREDYGYT
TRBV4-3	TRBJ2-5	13	ASSQDKEGQETQY